Listed here are 14 T cell receptor beta chains from one sample, sequenced in a study of cytomegalovirus exposure and HLA in healthy donors. The PCR had 60 Vbeta and 13 Jbeta primers. Here immunoSEQ multiplex PCR was the method, and the copy in TCRdb shows in-frame clones only, minus some. Altogether tens of thousands of clones are present, 82% being singletons, with the ten largest covering under 12%. Input material: PBMCs. Receptors originate from a woman between 18 and 29 years old in good health and CMV-seropositive.

CDR3 residues: CASGGKKTYNSPLHF. The CDR3 nucleotides read TGTGCCTCCGGGGGAAAAAAGACCTATAATTCACCCCTCCACTTT. V is TRBV10-3 and J is TRBJ1-6; TRBD1 might be the D (5 bases). V shed 11 bases and J shed 2 bases, with 16 bases lying between them. Germline CDR1 ENHRY, CDR2 SYGVKD. The CDR3 is 15 residues long.

The CDR3, as DNA: TGTGCCAGCAATATTGGACAGGGCACCGGGGAGCTGTTTTTT. Amino acid sequence: CASNIGQGTGELFF. The chain has TRBV28 and TRBJ2-2; 8 bases align to TRBD1. With 7 bases clipped from V and 4 bases from J, the junction kept 5 bases outside the gene matches. Looked up from germline, CDR1 is MDHEN and CDR2 is SYDVKM. The CDR3 consists of 14 residues. The whole variable domain, filled in from reference TRBV28 and TRBJ2-2, reads DVKVTQSSRYLVKRTGEKVFLECVQDMDHENMFWYRQDPGLGLRLIYFSYDVKMKEKGDIPEGYSVSREKKERFSLILESASTNQTSMYLCASNIGQGTGELFFGEGSRLTVL.

The chain has TRBV14 and TRBJ2-5, with a possible D match to TRBD2 (6 bases). The CDR3 totals 18 residues. From germline, CDR1 is SGHDN and CDR2 FVKESK. Trimming took off 4 bases at V and 5 bases at J, with 26 bases between the two ends. The CDR3 region has the DNA TGTGCCAGCAGCCTGACTAGTCGTTCGATATACGGGGAGGAGACCCAGTACTTC. Protein product: CASSLTSRSIYGEETQYF. Based on the CDR3 plus reference TRBV14 and TRBJ2-5, the full variable domain is EAGVTQFPSHSVIEKGQTVTLRCDPISGHDNLYWYRRVMGKEIKFLLHFVKESKQDESGMPNNRFLAERTGGTYSTLKVQPAELEDSGVYFCASSLTSRSIYGEETQYFGPGTRLLVL.

The rearrangement joins TRBV5-1 to TRBJ2-5; 12 nucleotides match TRBD2. V lost 4 bases, J lost 5 bases, and 6 bases stayed unmatched. CDR3 size: 15 residues. The germline CDR1 and CDR2 sequences are SGHRS and YFSETQ. CDR3 residues: CASSHPGTSGETQYF. The CDR3 nucleotides are TGCGCCAGCAGCCACCCCGGGACTAGCGGGGAGACCCAGTACTTC.

The chain employs TRBV27 and TRBJ2-7; TRBD2 is a possible D gene (5 bases). This CDR3 is 17 amino acids long. The V end lost 2 bases, the J end lost 3 bases, and 20 bases lay between the germline ends. Germline V CDR1 and CDR2: MNHEY, SMNVEV (reference sequence). In DNA form, the CDR3 reads TGTGCCAGCAGTTTAGATGGAGTGAGGGCGCGTGACTACGAGCAGTACTTC. Protein product: CASSLDGVRARDYEQYF.

The chain has TRBV6-1 and TRBJ2-3; no clear D gene. CDR3 length: 18 residues. Trimming cost V 0 bases and J 2 bases, with 18 bases left between them. CDR1 and CDR2 from the germline V gene are MNHNS and SASEGT. CDR3 DNA sequence: TGTGCCAGCAGTGAAGCTAGGCACAGCTCTTCTGCCACAGATACGCAGTATTTT. This encodes CASSEARHSSSATDTQYF.

In its sample, this clone was seen once. J is TRBJ1-6 and V is TRBV4-1; the D is unclear. The CDR3 is 17 amino acids. The V gene's germline CDR1 is MGHRA and CDR2 YSYEKL. The V and J ends lost 0 bases and 0 bases respectively, with 9 bases between them. CDR3 bases: TGCGCCAGCAGCCAAGAAGCCGATAGCTCCTATAATTCACCCCTCCACTTT. As protein: CASSQEADSSYNSPLHF.

The chain combines TRBV28 with TRBJ2-7, with D possibly matching TRBD2 (5 bases). The CDR3 is 13 amino acids. Per the germline V gene, CDR1 is MDHEN and CDR2 is SYDVKM. The germline V and J ends were trimmed by 4 bases and 6 bases, with 13 bases remaining between them. CDR3 sequence: CASSSMGGGEQYF. CDR3 DNA: TGTGCCAGCAGTTCGATGGGCGGAGGCGAGCAGTACTTC.

Note on this clone: Mismatch with germline at one junction end may stem from a read error. The chain is built from TRBV7-7 and TRBJ2-3; 7 bases are a match to TRBD2. The CDR3 length is 15 residues. Per germline, CDR1 SSHAT and CDR2 FNYEAQ (reference sequence). The CDR3 DNA reads as TGTGCTAGCAGCTTAGGAAGCGGGGGCACAGATACGCAGTATTTT. Protein product: CASSLGSGGTDTQYF. Drawing the rest from reference TRBV7-7 and TRBJ2-3, the complete variable domain is GAGVSQSPRYKVTKRGQDVTLRCDPISSHATLYWYQQALGQGPEFLTYFNYEAQPDKSGLPSDRFSAERPEGSISTLTIQRTEQRDSAMYRCASSLGSGGTDTQYFGPGTRLTVL.

The V call is TRBV28, the J call TRBJ2-1; the match to TRBD2 covers 9 bases. V shed 7 bases, J shed 8 bases, and the junction held 9 bases outside the gene matches. CDR1 is MDHEN and CDR2 is SYDVKM in the germline V gene. The CDR3 has 14 residues. CDR3 DNA sequence: TGTGCCAGCAAAATTAGCGGGAGCAGGGATGAGCAGTTCTTC. Translating gives CASKISGSRDEQFF.

The chain combines TRBV15 with TRBJ2-5; a possible D gene is TRBD1 (5 bases). The CDR3 has 15 residues. Per the germline V gene, CDR1 is LNHNV and CDR2 is YYDKDF (reference sequence). Trimming took 5 bases from V and 4 from J, leaving 17 bases between them. As DNA, the CDR3 is TGTGCCACCAGCGGAGTAAGGGGCCGGGTAGAGACCCAGTACTTC. It is translated as CATSGVRGRVETQYF.

The chain carries TRBV2 and TRBJ2-5, with 7 bases identical to TRBD2. V shed 2 bases and J 4 bases; nucleotides not matched to a gene: 13. Germline V CDR1 and CDR2: SNHLY, FYNNEI. CDR3 length: 17 amino acids. CDR3 nucleotides: TGTGCCAGCAGTGAACTTATGGGGGGGGGAGGGGCAGAGACCCAGTACTTC. It encodes CASSELMGGGGAETQYF.

V gene TRBV25-1 combines with J gene TRBJ2-3; 7 bases agree with TRBD1. V gave up 1 base and J gave up 4 bases; unmatched junction bases: 2. CDR1 is MGHDK and CDR2 is SYGVNS in the germline V gene. The CDR3 covers 14 residues. The DNA of the CDR3 is TGTGCCAGCAGTGAATCAGGGGGTTCAGATACGCAGTATTTT. This sequence encodes CASSESGGSDTQYF.

As for this clone: At one end the junction does not follow the germline gene, possibly because of a read error. This rearrangement joins TRBV7-7 to TRBJ2-3; 9 nucleotides align to TRBD2. Germline CDR1 and CDR2: SSHAT and FNYEAQ (reference sequence). This CDR3 contains 14 residues. The CDR3 protein is CASSTGLARDTQYF. The CDR3 DNA sequence: TGTGCTAGCAGTACCGGACTAGCGCGGGATACGCAGTATTTT.